These 27 T cell receptor beta chains came from one sample sequenced in a study of molecular identifiers for immune sequencing clone quantification. TCRdb re-called the PCR reads with MiXCR, one entry per CDR3 protein. The table lists about 640,000 distinct CDR3 sequences, roughly 21% of them singletons. Sequencing used naive CD8+ T cells from blood, with Jurkat cell RNA spiked in. Stated subset: FACS-sorted CD8+CD4-CCR7+CD45RA+ naive T cells. The receptors here all came from a human donor in good health. Some libraries in this study had Jurkat cell RNA spiked in.

DNA of the CDR3: TGTGCCAGCACCACACAGGGTTATGAGCAGTTCTTC. The encoded protein is CASTTQGYEQFF. The V gene is TRBV6-2 or TRBV6-3, the J gene TRBJ2-1; tentative D call: TRBD1 (6 bases). V dropped 7 bases and J dropped 8 bases, with 12 bases sitting between them. This CDR3 region has 12 residues. CDR1 and CDR2 from the germline V gene are MNHEY and SVGEGT.

This clonotype was recorded at least ten times. This rearrangement joins TRBV7-6 to TRBJ2-5; 7 bases agree with TRBD2. Germline values: CDR1 SGHVS, CDR2 FNYEAQ. The CDR3 loop spans 18 amino acids. Trimming removed 5 bases from V and 4 bases from J; junction bases left unmatched: 19. CDR3 residues: CASSAPATTSPRGETQYF. Written as DNA, the CDR3 is TGTGCCAGCAGCGCCCCCGCCACGACTAGCCCGAGAGGAGAGACCCAGTACTTC.

This clonotype was counted ten times or more. J is TRBJ1-5 and V is TRBV6-6; the match to TRBD1 covers 7 bases. The CDR3 loop spans 15 amino acids. Per germline, CDR1 MNHNY and CDR2 SVGAGI (reference sequence). Trimming removed 5 bases from V and 0 bases from J; junction bases left unmatched: 4. The CDR3 reads CASSRQGNSNQPQHF. CDR3 nucleotide sequence: TGTGCCAGCAGTCGACAGGGCAATAGCAATCAGCCCCAGCATTTT.

This clonotype was counted many times. This chain links TRBV27 with TRBJ2-2; the match to TRBD1 covers 8 bases. With 4 bases clipped from V and 13 bases from J, the junction kept 8 bases outside the gene matches. The germline V gene has CDR1 MNHEY and CDR2 SMNVEV (reference sequence). The CDR3 is 13 amino acids. The CDR3 DNA reads TGTGCCAGCAGTTCCGATCGACAGGGGATGCTGTTTTTT. This sequence encodes CASSSDRQGMLFF.

This clonotype has a handful of counts. This chain uses TRBV19 with TRBJ1-1; D is perhaps TRBD1 (6 bases). Germline-derived CDR1 and CDR2 are LNHDA and SQIVND (reference sequence). Trimming took off 5 bases at V and 2 bases at J, with 9 bases between the two ends. CDR3 length: 13 residues. The CDR3 region has the DNA TGTGCCAGTAGTTGGGACATTAACACTGAAGCTTTCTTT. As protein: CASSWDINTEAFF.

In this sample, this clonotype turned up many times. The chain recombines TRBV28 with TRBJ1-1; D not certain. Germline values: CDR1 MDHEN, CDR2 SYDVKM. Trimming left V 10 bases short and J 4 bases short, with 16 bases between. The CDR3 is made up of 13 amino acids. This chain's CDR3 is CATAGAVSTEAFF. The CDR3 nucleotides are TGTGCCACCGCGGGTGCCGTTAGCACTGAAGCTTTCTTT.

For this clonotype: A clone one base away is much larger, so this may be a read error. J is TRBJ2-7 and V is TRBV4-1; no clear D. The length of the CDR3 is 15 residues. Trimming took 3 bases from V and 3 from J, leaving 15 bases between them. Germline V gene data show CDR1 as MGHRA and CDR2 as YSYEKL. CDR3 coding DNA: TGCGCCAGCAGCCATGATTTCGGGCATATCTACGAGCAGTACTTC. Translation: CASSHDFGHIYEQYF.

This clonotype has at least ten counts. The chain has TRBV9 and TRBJ2-2; D possibly corresponds to TRBD2 (5 bases). Trimming left V 4 bases short and J 4 bases short, with 11 bases between. CDR3 size: 14 residues. Germline-derived CDR1 and CDR2 are SGDLS and YYNGEE. This CDR3 is CASSQPTSTGELFF. DNA of the CDR3: TGTGCCAGCAGCCAACCCACTAGCACCGGGGAGCTGTTTTTT.

As regards this clonotype: At one of its ends the junction is not consistent with the germline gene, which may arise from a read error. V usage is TRBV4-3 and J usage is TRBJ2-3; possibly TRBD2 for D (5 bases). Germline V gives CDR1 LGHNA, CDR2 YSLEER. The CDR3 extends over 15 amino acids. Here the CDR3 DNA reads TGCGCCAGCAGCCAAGACGGGGATTATTCGGATAGGCAGTATTTT. It translates to CASSQDGDYSDRQYF.

Of note for this clonotype: A much larger clone lies one base from this, so it may be a read error. This chain joins TRBV7-9 and TRBJ2-7, with 10 nucleotides matching TRBD1. The CDR3 is 16 amino acids. Germline V CDR1 and CDR2: SEHNR, FQNEAQ (reference sequence). The CDR3 loop is CAGSGIGQGEVYEQYF. As DNA, the CDR3 is TGTGCCGGCAGCGGAATTGGACAGGGGGAAGTCTACGAGCAGTACTTC. Based on the CDR3 plus reference TRBV7-9 and TRBJ2-7, the full variable domain is DTGVSQNPRHKITKRGQNVTFRCDPISEHNRLYWYRQTLGQGPEFLTYFQNEAQLEKSRLLSDRFSAERPKGSFSTLEIQRTEQGDSAMYLCAGSGIGQGEVYEQYFGPGTRLTVT.

This clonotype occurred many times. This rearrangement joins TRBV20-1 to TRBJ2-7; 9 bases line up with TRBD1. This CDR3 contains 17 residues. The V gene end was trimmed by 3 bases and the J gene end by 4 bases; junction bases not matched to a gene: 16. CDR1 and CDR2 (germline): DFQATT, SNEGSKA (reference sequence). CDR3 loop: CSARGRTNRGQLYEQYF. CDR3 in DNA: TGCAGTGCTAGGGGCCGAACCAACAGGGGGCAGTTGTACGAGCAGTACTTC.

This clonotype appeared many times. The gene calls are TRBV20-1 and TRBJ2-3; 8 nucleotides agree with TRBD2. V dropped 2 bases and J dropped 2; count of bases not matched to a gene: 9. Germline CDR1 and CDR2: DFQATT and SNEGSKA (reference sequence). CDR3 length: 16 residues. In nucleotides, the CDR3 is TGCAGTGCTAGATCAGGGGCGGGGGGCCCCACAGATACGCAGTATTTT. As protein: CSARSGAGGPTDTQYF.

This clonotype came up many times. The rearrangement links TRBV12-3 or TRBV12-4 to TRBJ2-3; 10 nucleotides align to TRBD1. Trimming took 5 bases from V and 4 from J; bases not matched to a gene: 6. This CDR3 has 15 residues. The CDR3 here is CASSERTGGADTQYF. The CDR3 nucleotides are TGTGCCAGCAGTGAAAGGACAGGGGGGGCAGATACGCAGTATTTT.

The sample holds many counts of this clonotype. The chain has TRBV12-3 or TRBV12-4 and TRBJ1-6; D is unresolved. The CDR3 is 17 amino acids. Trimming cost V 4 bases and J 10 bases, with 23 bases left between them. CDR3 nucleotide sequence: TGTGCCAGCAGTTCCAGAGAAGTTGGGGTCGCCCGATCACCCCTCCACTTT. It yields the protein CASSSREVGVARSPLHF.

The sample holds many counts of this clonotype. The V gene is TRBV7-2, the J gene TRBJ2-3; no definite D call. CDR3 length: 14 residues. Between the trimmed V and J ends, which lost 4 bases and 1 base, there was a span of 9 bases. Germline CDR1 reads SGHTA; CDR2 reads FQGNSA. This CDR3 reads CASSYIGGTDTQYF. DNA for the CDR3: TGTGCCAGCAGCTATATAGGAGGCACAGATACGCAGTATTTT.

On this clonotype: One end of the junction does not line up with germline, which may come from a read error. The V call is TRBV7-6, the J call TRBJ1-2; TRBD1 agrees at 12 bases. Germline lookup yields CDR1 SGHVS and CDR2 FNYEAQ. The CDR3 sequence is 15 residues long. DNA of the CDR3: TGTGCCAGCAGTTTAGGGACAGGGGGCGACTATGGCTACACCTTC. Protein sequence: CASSLGTGGDYGYTF.

The CDR3 region has the DNA TGTGCTAGTGGTTTGGTACCGGGACAGGGCTCCAGGGGGGATGAAGCTTTCTTT. It translates to CASGLVPGQGSRGDEAFF. This rearrangement joins TRBV12-5 to TRBJ1-1; 9 bases agree with TRBD1. Germline trimming cut 0 bases from V and 7 bases from J; bases unmatched to any gene: 15. Per the germline V gene, CDR1 is LGHNT and CDR2 is FRNRAP. The CDR3 contains 18 residues.

In its sample, this clonotype was seen many times. The chain combines TRBV27 with TRBJ1-1, with D tentatively TRBD1 (5 bases). The CDR3 covers 13 residues. Germline lookup yields CDR1 MNHEY and CDR2 SMNVEV (reference sequence). The germline V and J ends were trimmed by 5 bases and 1 base, with 8 bases remaining between them. CDR3 protein: CASSAQANTEAFF. The CDR3 region has the DNA TGTGCCAGCAGTGCACAGGCGAACACTGAAGCTTTCTTT.

As to this clonotype: This could be a read error, since a much larger clone is one nucleotide away. This chain connects TRBV6-5 to TRBJ2-5; D possibly matches TRBD1 or TRBD2 (5 bases each). The germline gives CDR1 MNHEY, CDR2 SVGAGI. The ends were cut back, 6 bases at V and 10 bases at J, with 21 bases in the middle. The CDR3 runs 14 residues. CDR3 residues: CASSDTGPWDDQYF. As DNA, the CDR3 is TGTGCCAGCAGCGATACGGGACCCTGGGATGACCAGTACTTC.

The chain carries TRBV4-1 and TRBJ1-2; D remains unclear. Trimming cost V 0 bases and J 4 bases, with 15 bases left between them. The CDR3 contains 16 residues. Germline V gene lookup returns CDR1 MGHRA and CDR2 YSYEKL. The CDR3 protein is CASSQEPTQYSYGYTF. CDR3 DNA sequence: TGCGCCAGCAGCCAAGAACCTACACAGTACAGCTATGGCTACACCTTC.

This clonotype showed up just a few times. A much larger clonotype is one base distant, so this may be a read error. The chain uses TRBV9 and TRBJ2-3; D is possibly TRBD2 (5 bases). Trimming took off 4 bases at V and 0 bases at J, with 18 bases between the two ends. Germline V gives CDR1 SGDLS, CDR2 YYNGEE. The CDR3 runs 17 residues. The CDR3 here is CASSRPGEWRSTDTQYF. CDR3 bases: TGTGCCAGCAGCCGGCCTGGCGAGTGGAGGAGCACAGATACGCAGTATTTT.

This chain connects TRBV3-1 to TRBJ1-5, with D possibly being TRBD1 (5 bases). Germline V CDR1 and CDR2: LGHDT, YNNKEL (reference sequence). This CDR3 has 16 amino acids. Trimming took 0 bases from V and 3 from J, leaving 12 bases between them. CDR3 residues: CASSQDPGDDNQPQHF. CDR3 nucleotide sequence: TGTGCCAGCAGCCAAGATCCGGGGGATGACAATCAGCCCCAGCATTTT. Filled out from reference TRBV3-1 and TRBJ1-5, the complete variable domain reads DTAVSQTPKYLVTQMGNDKSIKCEQNLGHDTMYWYKQDSKKFLKIMFSYNNKELIINETVPNRFSPKSPDKAHLNLHINSLELGDSAVYFCASSQDPGDDNQPQHFGDGTRLSIL.

This clonotype was recorded at least ten times. The V and J genes are TRBV20-1 and TRBJ2-7, with a tentative D call TRBD1 (5 bases). The V gene's germline CDR1 is DFQATT and CDR2 SNEGSKA (reference sequence). Deletions cut 0 bases from V and 0 bases from J, with 9 bases between. The CDR3 spans 14 residues. This chain's CDR3 is CSARDGAISYEQYF. The CDR3 nucleotides read TGCAGTGCTAGAGATGGGGCTATCTCCTACGAGCAGTACTTC.

The V call is TRBV19, the J call TRBJ2-3; 9 nucleotides agree with TRBD1. The V and J ends lost 1 base and 4 bases, in that order; junction bases with no gene match: 12. CDR1 is LNHDA, CDR2 SQIVND, per germline (reference sequence). The CDR3 contains 18 residues. CDR3 region: CASSIVVPGQGPPDTQYF. CDR3 DNA: TGTGCCAGTAGTATAGTCGTCCCGGGACAGGGCCCACCAGATACGCAGTATTTT.

This clonotype was detected a few times. The chain employs TRBV15 and TRBJ1-5; maybe TRBD1 (6 bases). CDR1 and CDR2 (germline): LNHNV, YYDKDF (reference sequence). This CDR3 has 13 residues. V was shortened by 6 bases and J by 5 bases, with 11 bases between the two germline ends. CDR3 sequence reads: CATRDSLHQPQHF. The CDR3 DNA is TGTGCCACCAGGGACAGCCTGCATCAGCCCCAGCATTTT.

Turning to this clonotype: Possible read error: a much larger clone is one base away. The rearrangement joins TRBV27 to TRBJ2-7; 11 bases are a match to TRBD1. J was trimmed by 4 bases and V by 5 bases; bases with no gene match: 7. This CDR3 has 15 amino acids. CDR1 is MNHEY and CDR2 is SMNVEV in the germline V gene (reference sequence). CDR3 residues: CASSGRTGGLYEQYV. CDR3 bases: TGTGCCAGCAGTGGTCGGACAGGGGGCCTATACGAGCAGTACGTC.

About this clonotype: A much larger clone differs by one base, so this may be a read error. The chain uses TRBV30 and TRBJ1-1; a weak D match, TRBD1 (5 bases). Germline-derived CDR1 and CDR2 are GTSNPN and SVGIG (reference sequence). Between the trimmed V and J ends, which lost 4 bases and 10 bases, there was a span of 13 bases. This CDR3 has 11 residues. CDR3 sequence reads: CAWTEGMGAFF. The CDR3 DNA is TGTGCCTGGACCGAGGGGATGGGAGCTTTCTTT.